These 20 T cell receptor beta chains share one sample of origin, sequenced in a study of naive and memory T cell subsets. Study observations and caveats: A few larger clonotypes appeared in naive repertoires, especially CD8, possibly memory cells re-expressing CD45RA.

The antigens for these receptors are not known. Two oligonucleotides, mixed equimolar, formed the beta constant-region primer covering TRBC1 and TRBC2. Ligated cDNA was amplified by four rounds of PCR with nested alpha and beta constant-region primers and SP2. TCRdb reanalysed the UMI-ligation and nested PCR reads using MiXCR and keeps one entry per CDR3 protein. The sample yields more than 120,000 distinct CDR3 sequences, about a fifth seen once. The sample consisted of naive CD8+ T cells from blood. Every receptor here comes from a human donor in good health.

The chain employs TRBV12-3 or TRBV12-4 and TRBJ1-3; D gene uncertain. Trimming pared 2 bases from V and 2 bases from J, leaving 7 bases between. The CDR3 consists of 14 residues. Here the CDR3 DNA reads TGTGCCAGCAGTTTAACTGCTCCTGGAAACACCATATATTTT. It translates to CASSLTAPGNTIYF.

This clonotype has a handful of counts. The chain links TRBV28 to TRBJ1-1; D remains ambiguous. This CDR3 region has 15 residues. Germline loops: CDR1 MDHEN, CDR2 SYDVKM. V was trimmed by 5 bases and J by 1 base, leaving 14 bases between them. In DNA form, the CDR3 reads TGTGCCAGCAGTCCCCCCACGGAAACGAACACTGAAGCTTTCTTT. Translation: CASSPPTETNTEAFF.

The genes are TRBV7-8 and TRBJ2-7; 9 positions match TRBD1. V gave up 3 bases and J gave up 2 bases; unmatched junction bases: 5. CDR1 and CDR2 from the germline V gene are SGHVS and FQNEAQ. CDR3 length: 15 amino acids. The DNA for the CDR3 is TGTGCCAGCAGCTTGACCCGGGACAGGGCCTACGAGCAGTACTTC. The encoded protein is CASSLTRDRAYEQYF.

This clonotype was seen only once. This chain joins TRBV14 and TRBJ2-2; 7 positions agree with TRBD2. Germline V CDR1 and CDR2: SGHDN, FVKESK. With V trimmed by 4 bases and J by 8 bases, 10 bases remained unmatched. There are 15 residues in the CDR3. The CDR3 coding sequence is TGTGCCAGCAGCCCAGCGATGCGGGAGTCAGGGGAGCTGTTTTTT. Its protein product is CASSPAMRESGELFF.

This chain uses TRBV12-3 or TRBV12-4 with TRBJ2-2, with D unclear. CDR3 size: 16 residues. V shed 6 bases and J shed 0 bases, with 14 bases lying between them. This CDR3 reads CASRPLVAPNTGELFF. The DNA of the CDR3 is TGTGCCAGCAGACCATTAGTCGCCCCGAACACCGGGGAGCTGTTTTTT.

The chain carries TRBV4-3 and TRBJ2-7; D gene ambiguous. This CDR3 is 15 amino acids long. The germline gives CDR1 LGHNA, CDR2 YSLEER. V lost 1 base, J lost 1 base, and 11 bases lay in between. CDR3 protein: CASSQAPVPSYEQYF. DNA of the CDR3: TGCGCCAGCAGCCAAGCCCCAGTCCCTTCCTACGAGCAGTACTTC.

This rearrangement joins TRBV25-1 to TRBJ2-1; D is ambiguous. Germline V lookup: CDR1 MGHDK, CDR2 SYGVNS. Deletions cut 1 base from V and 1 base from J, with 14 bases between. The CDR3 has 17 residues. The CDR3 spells CASSEFFRGRSYNEQFF. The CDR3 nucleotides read TGTGCCAGCAGTGAATTTTTCAGAGGTCGTTCCTACAATGAGCAGTTCTTC.

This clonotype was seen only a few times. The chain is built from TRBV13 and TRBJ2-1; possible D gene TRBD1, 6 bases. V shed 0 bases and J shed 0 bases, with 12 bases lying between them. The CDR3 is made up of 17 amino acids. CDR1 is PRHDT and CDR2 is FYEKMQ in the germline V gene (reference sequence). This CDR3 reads CASSLGQGPSSYNEQFF. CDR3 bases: TGTGCCAGCAGCTTAGGGCAGGGGCCGAGCTCCTACAATGAGCAGTTCTTC.

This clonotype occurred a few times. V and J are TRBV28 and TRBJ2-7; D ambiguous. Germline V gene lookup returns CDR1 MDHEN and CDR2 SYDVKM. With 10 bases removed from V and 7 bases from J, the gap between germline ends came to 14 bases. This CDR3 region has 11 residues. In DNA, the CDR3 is TGTGCCACTCGGACCGGCGCGGAGCAGTACTTC. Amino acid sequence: CATRTGAEQYF.

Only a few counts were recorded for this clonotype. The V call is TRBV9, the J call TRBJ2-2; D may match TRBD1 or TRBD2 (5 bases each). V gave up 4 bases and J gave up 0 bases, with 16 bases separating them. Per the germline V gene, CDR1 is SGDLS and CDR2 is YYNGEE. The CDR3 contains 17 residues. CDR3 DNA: TGTGCCAGCAGCCCGGGACCCGGAACATCGAACACCGGGGAGCTGTTTTTT. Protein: CASSPGPGTSNTGELFF.

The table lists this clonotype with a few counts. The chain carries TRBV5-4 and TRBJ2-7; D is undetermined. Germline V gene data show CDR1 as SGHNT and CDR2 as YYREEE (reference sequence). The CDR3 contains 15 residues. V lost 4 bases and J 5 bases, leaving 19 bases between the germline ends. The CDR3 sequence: CASSPRESRPHEQYF. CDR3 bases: TGTGCCAGCAGCCCGCGTGAGTCTAGGCCGCACGAGCAGTACTTC. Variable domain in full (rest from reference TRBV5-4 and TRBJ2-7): ETGVTQSPTHLIKTRGQQVTLRCSSQSGHNTVSWYQQALGQGPQFIFQYYREEENGRGNFPPRFSGLQFPNYSSELNVNALELDDSALYLCASSPRESRPHEQYFGPGTRLTVT.

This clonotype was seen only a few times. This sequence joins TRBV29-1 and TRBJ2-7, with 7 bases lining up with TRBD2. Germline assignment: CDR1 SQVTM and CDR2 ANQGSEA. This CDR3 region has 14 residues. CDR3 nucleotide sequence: TGCAGGGAGCTTCGCGGCGGGAGCTCCTACGAGCAGTACTTC. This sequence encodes CRELRGGSSYEQYF.

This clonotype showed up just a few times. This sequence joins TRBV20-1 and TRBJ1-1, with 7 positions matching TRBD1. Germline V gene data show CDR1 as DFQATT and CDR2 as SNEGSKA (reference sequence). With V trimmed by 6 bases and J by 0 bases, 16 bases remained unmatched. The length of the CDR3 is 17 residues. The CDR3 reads CSANARDRKTMNTEAFF. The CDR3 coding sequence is TGCAGTGCCAACGCCCGGGACAGAAAGACTATGAACACTGAAGCTTTCTTT.

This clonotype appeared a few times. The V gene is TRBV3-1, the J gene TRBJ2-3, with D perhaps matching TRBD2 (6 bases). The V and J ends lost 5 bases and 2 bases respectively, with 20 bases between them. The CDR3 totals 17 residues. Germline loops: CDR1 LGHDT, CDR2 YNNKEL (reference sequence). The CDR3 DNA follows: TGTGCCAGCAGCTTCCGACTGCAGGGAGGATACACAGATACGCAGTATTTT. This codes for CASSFRLQGGYTDTQYF.

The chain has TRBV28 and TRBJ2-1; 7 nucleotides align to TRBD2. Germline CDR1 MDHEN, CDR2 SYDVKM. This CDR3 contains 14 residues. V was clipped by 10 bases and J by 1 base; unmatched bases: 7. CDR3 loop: CATLLAESYNEQFF. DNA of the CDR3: TGTGCCACCCTCCTAGCGGAATCCTACAATGAGCAGTTCTTC.

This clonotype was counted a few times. In DNA form, the CDR3 reads TGCGCCAGCAGCTTCATCCCCCAAACTAGCGGGAGGGATTTCTACGAGCAGTACTTC. Its translation: CASSFIPQTSGRDFYEQYF. This chain connects TRBV5-1 to TRBJ2-7, with TRBD2 matching over 13 bases. CDR1 is SGHRS and CDR2 is YFSETQ in the germline V gene. CDR3 size: 19 residues. J lost 3 bases, V lost 2 bases, and 14 bases had no gene match.

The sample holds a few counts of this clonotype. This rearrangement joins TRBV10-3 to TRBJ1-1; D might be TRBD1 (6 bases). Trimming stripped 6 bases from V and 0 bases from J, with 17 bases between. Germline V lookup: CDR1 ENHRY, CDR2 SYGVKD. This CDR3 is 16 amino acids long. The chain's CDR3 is CAISEPGGGLNTEAFF. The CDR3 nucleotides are TGTGCCATCAGCGAGCCGGGGGGGGGCCTGAACACTGAAGCTTTCTTT.

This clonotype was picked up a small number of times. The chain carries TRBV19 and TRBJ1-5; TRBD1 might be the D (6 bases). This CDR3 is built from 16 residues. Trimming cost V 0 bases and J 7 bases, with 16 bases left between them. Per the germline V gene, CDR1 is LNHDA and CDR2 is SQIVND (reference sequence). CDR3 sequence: CASSIEVWGLGQPQHF. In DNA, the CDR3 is TGTGCCAGTAGTATAGAAGTATGGGGGCTGGGACAGCCCCAGCATTTT.

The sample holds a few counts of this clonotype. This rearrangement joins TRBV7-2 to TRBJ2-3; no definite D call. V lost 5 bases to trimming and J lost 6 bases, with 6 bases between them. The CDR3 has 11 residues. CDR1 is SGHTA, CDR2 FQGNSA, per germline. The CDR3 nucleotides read TGTGCCAGCAGCAACGGGGATACGCAGTATTTT. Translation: CASSNGDTQYF.

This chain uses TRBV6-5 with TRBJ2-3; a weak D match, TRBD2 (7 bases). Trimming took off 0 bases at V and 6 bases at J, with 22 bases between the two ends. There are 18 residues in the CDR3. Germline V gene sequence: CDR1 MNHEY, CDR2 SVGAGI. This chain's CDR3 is CASSYSSGMGGGMDTQYF. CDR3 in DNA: TGTGCCAGCAGTTACTCGAGCGGTATGGGAGGGGGGATGGATACGCAGTATTTT.